These 28 T cell receptor beta chains came from one sample sequenced in a study of blood T cell repertoires in COVID-19. Measured with immunoSEQ multiplex PCR; TCRdb has only the in-frame clones, and not every one. This sample carries 250,000 to 350,000 clones, approximately 92% of them seen once, and the ten largest clones take about 18%. The sample was PBMCs or T cells enriched from blood (not recorded which). Receptors were obtained from a woman aged 30 to 39 who had recovered from COVID-19.

This sequence joins TRBV7-2 and TRBJ1-5; D gene uncertain. The CDR3 consists of 14 residues. V was pared by 1 base and J by 4 bases, with 8 bases between. The germline gives CDR1 SGHTA, CDR2 FQGNSA. The CDR3 loop is CASSLVGLNQPQHF. CDR3 bases: TGTGCCAGCAGCTTAGTGGGCCTGAATCAGCCCCAGCATTTT.

This chain connects TRBV27 to TRBJ2-1; TRBD2 aligns across 11 bases. Germline loops: CDR1 MNHEY, CDR2 SMNVEV (reference sequence). This CDR3 contains 13 residues. The V segment lost 2 bases and the J segment 9 bases; nucleotides outside the gene matches: 0. The CDR3, as DNA: TGTGCCAGCAGTTTAGGACTAGCGGGTGAGCAGTTCTTC. Its translation is CASSLGLAGEQFF.

The chain has TRBV7-9 and TRBJ1-4; no firm D call. CDR1 SEHNR and CDR2 FQNEAQ come from the germline V gene (reference sequence). CDR3 length: 12 amino acids. V dropped 5 bases and J dropped 7 bases, with 8 bases sitting between them. CDR3 in amino acids: CASSLNSEKLFF. The CDR3 DNA reads as TGTGCCAGCAGCCTAAATAGTGAAAAACTGTTTTTT.

This rearrangement joins TRBV28 to TRBJ1-2; D gene uncertain. Germline-derived CDR1 and CDR2 are MDHEN and SYDVKM. There are 13 residues in the CDR3. The germline V and J ends were trimmed by 5 bases and 0 bases, with 7 bases remaining between them. The CDR3 DNA follows: TGTGCCAGCAGTCCCATAGCTAACTATGGCTACACCTTC. Its translation: CASSPIANYGYTF.

V usage is TRBV27 and J usage is TRBJ1-6; TRBD1 matches 9 bases. The length of the CDR3 is 15 residues. Germline V gene lookup returns CDR1 MNHEY and CDR2 SMNVEV (reference sequence). V shed 3 bases and J 7 bases; nucleotides not matched to a gene: 4. This CDR3 is CASSFGTGLNSPLHF. CDR3 bases: TGTGCCAGCAGTTTCGGGACAGGGCTAAATTCACCCCTCCACTTT.

This chain uses TRBV11-2 with TRBJ2-7; TRBD1 agrees at 9 bases. Germline values: CDR1 SGHAT, CDR2 FQNNGV. Losses at the gene ends were 3 bases for V and 3 bases for J; bases not matched to a gene: 6. The CDR3 has 15 amino acids. The CDR3 reads CASSFGDRAYYEQYF. The CDR3, as DNA: TGTGCCAGCAGCTTCGGGGACAGGGCCTACTACGAGCAGTACTTC.

The CDR3, as DNA: TGTGCCACCAGCAGAGCGGGACTAGCGGACACAGATACGCAGTATTTT. This translates into CATSRAGLADTDTQYF. The V call is TRBV15, the J call TRBJ2-3; 11 bases line up with TRBD2. The CDR3 contains 16 residues. V gave up 1 base and J gave up 2 bases; unmatched junction bases: 2. The germline gives CDR1 LNHNV, CDR2 YYDKDF (reference sequence).

This clone was seen once. The V gene is TRBV27, the J gene TRBJ2-1; TRBD2 aligns across 11 bases. Germline V gene data show CDR1 as MNHEY and CDR2 as SMNVEV (reference sequence). The length of the CDR3 is 16 residues. J lost 5 bases, V lost 7 bases, and 10 bases had no gene match. CDR3 loop: CASTRPGLAGNNEQFF. CDR3 coding DNA: TGTGCCAGCACCAGACCCGGACTAGCGGGCAACAATGAGCAGTTCTTC.

CDR3 nucleotide sequence: TGTGCCAGCAGTGATGAACTAGCGGGAGCGGGGGAGCAGTTCTTC. It specifies CASSDELAGAGEQFF. The genes are TRBV6-1 and TRBJ2-1, with TRBD2 identical over 11 bases. The CDR3 loop spans 15 amino acids. With V trimmed by 3 bases and J by 10 bases, 8 bases remained unmatched. CDR1 and CDR2 from the germline V gene are MNHNS and SASEGT.

This chain's CDR3 is CASSIAGQGNYGYTF. CDR3 DNA: TGTGCCAGTAGTATAGCGGGACAGGGTAACTATGGCTACACCTTC. The chain uses TRBV19 and TRBJ1-2, with TRBD1 matching over 9 bases. The V segment lost 1 base and the J segment 1 base; nucleotides outside the gene matches: 1. Looked up from germline, CDR1 is LNHDA and CDR2 is SQIVND (reference sequence). The CDR3 runs to 15 residues.

V gene TRBV6-1 combines with J gene TRBJ1-5; D uncertain. Between the trimmed V and J ends, which lost 3 bases and 6 bases, there was a span of 18 bases. From germline, CDR1 is MNHNS and CDR2 SASEGT. The CDR3 has 16 amino acids. The CDR3 DNA reads as TGTGCCAGCAGTGAGTCCCACAGACCCAAAGGTCAGCCCCAGCATTTT. It is translated as CASSESHRPKGQPQHF.

The rearrangement joins TRBV5-1 to TRBJ2-3, with 13 bases matching TRBD2. There are 16 residues in the CDR3. Trimming took 0 bases from V and 4 from J; bases not matched to a gene: 2. Germline CDR1 and CDR2: SGHRS and YFSETQ. CDR3 region: CASSLGTSGGSDTQYF. As DNA, the CDR3 is TGCGCCAGCAGCTTGGGGACTAGCGGGGGTTCAGATACGCAGTATTTT.

The chain combines TRBV19 with TRBJ2-7, with D perhaps matching TRBD2 (7 bases). The CDR3 contains 14 residues. CDR1 is LNHDA, CDR2 SQIVND, per germline (reference sequence). V was cut by 6 bases and J by 3 bases, with 15 bases left in between. CDR3 nucleotides: TGTGCCAGTAGACCTTCGGGGGGCCTCTACGAGCAGTACTTC. Encoded protein: CASRPSGGLYEQYF.

The genes are TRBV19 and TRBJ1-2; maybe TRBD1 (5 bases). With 0 bases removed from V and 4 bases from J, the gap between germline ends came to 9 bases. Germline V gene sequence: CDR1 LNHDA, CDR2 SQIVND (reference sequence). This CDR3 region has 14 residues. CDR3 in amino acids: CASSIEGRGYGYTF. The CDR3 nucleotides read TGTGCCAGTAGTATAGAGGGGCGAGGCTATGGCTACACCTTC.

The chain uses TRBV5-6 and TRBJ2-5; the D is unclear. This CDR3 comprises 13 residues. CDR1 is SGHDT and CDR2 is YYEEEE in the germline V gene. V was clipped by 1 base and J by 0 bases, with 4 bases between them. Written as DNA, the CDR3 is TGTGCCAGCAGCTTGCGGTACCAAGAGACCCAGTACTTC. It translates to CASSLRYQETQYF.

The chain employs TRBV6-2 or TRBV6-3 and TRBJ2-7; 7 nucleotides agree with TRBD1. Germline-derived CDR1 and CDR2 are MNHEY and SVGEGT. With 0 bases clipped from V and 2 bases from J, the junction kept 1 base outside the gene matches. CDR3 length: 14 residues. The CDR3: CASSYSTGPYEQYF. CDR3 sequence (DNA): TGTGCCAGCAGTTACTCGACAGGGCCCTACGAGCAGTACTTC.

The gene calls are TRBV5-1 and TRBJ2-1, with 9 bases that match TRBD2. The junction had 6 bases not matched to a gene; V was cut back by 1 base and J by 4 bases. Germline V lookup: CDR1 SGHRS, CDR2 YFSETQ. This CDR3 is built from 16 residues. The CDR3 sequence: CASSLRPSGVYNEQFF. The DNA for the CDR3 is TGCGCCAGCAGCTTGAGGCCTAGCGGGGTATACAATGAGCAGTTCTTC. Full variable domain (missing parts from reference TRBV5-1 and TRBJ2-1): KAGVTQTPRYLIKTRGQQVTLSCSPISGHRSVSWYQQTPGQGLQFLFEYFSETQRNKGNFPGRFSGRQFSNSRSEMNVSTLELGDSALYLCASSLRPSGVYNEQFFGPGTRLTVL.

V is TRBV7-2 and J is TRBJ2-7; the D gene is possibly TRBD1 (5 bases). The CDR3 extends over 14 amino acids. The V end was cut by 4 bases, the J end by 1 base, with 11 bases between. In germline, CDR1 is SGHTA, CDR2 FQGNSA. The CDR3 here is CASSSRAGSYEQYF. DNA for the CDR3: TGTGCCAGCAGCTCCCGCGCAGGGTCCTACGAGCAGTACTTC.

V is TRBV13 and J is TRBJ1-2, with 9 bases fitting TRBD1. Germline CDR1 and CDR2: PRHDT and FYEKMQ (reference sequence). The J segment lost 8 bases and the V segment lost 5 bases, leaving 9 bases of the junction unmatched. The CDR3 is made up of 14 amino acids. The CDR3 nucleotides are TGTGCCAGCAGCGCGGGACAGGGAGGTTGGGGCTACACCTTC. This encodes CASSAGQGGWGYTF. The full variable domain, in which reference TRBV13 and TRBJ1-2 provide the parts outside the CDR3, is AAGVIQSPRHLIKEKRETATLKCYPIPRHDTVYWYQQGPGQDPQFLISFYEKMQSDKGSIPDRFSAQQFSDYHSELNMSSLELGDSALYFCASSAGQGGWGYTFGSGTRLTVV.

This rearrangement joins TRBV21-1 to TRBJ2-7; TRBD1 was called by the table and not checked on the DNA. TRBV21-1 is termed a pseudogene. There are 11 residues in the CDR3. The CDR3 is CASSMGHEQYF. The DNA of the CDR3 is TGTGCCAGCAGCATGGGCCACGAGCAGTACTTC.

The rearrangement links TRBV7-9 to TRBJ2-1; 7 nucleotides agree with TRBD1. V lost 2 bases, J lost 0 bases, and 4 bases stayed unmatched. The CDR3 extends over 16 amino acids. Germline V gene lookup returns CDR1 SEHNR and CDR2 FQNEAQ (reference sequence). As DNA, the CDR3 is TGTGCCAGCAGCTTATCTGACAGGGTCTCCTACAATGAGCAGTTCTTC. The encoded protein is CASSLSDRVSYNEQFF.

The rearrangement links TRBV4-2 to TRBJ2-7; TRBD1 aligns across 9 bases. This CDR3 has 14 amino acids. Germline trimming cut 1 base from V and 5 bases from J; bases unmatched to any gene: 3. From germline, CDR1 is LGHNA and CDR2 YNFKEQ. The CDR3 here is CASSQAGQGHEQYF. For the CDR3, the DNA is TGTGCCAGCAGCCAAGCGGGACAGGGTCACGAGCAGTACTTC.

V is TRBV6-5 and J is TRBJ1-1, with a possible D match to TRBD1 (5 bases). V lost 1 base and J lost 1, with 7 bases in between. The CDR3 has 14 residues. Germline assignment: CDR1 MNHEY and CDR2 SVGAGI. The CDR3 coding sequence is TGTGCCAGCAGTTACTTTAGGGGGAACACTGAAGCTTTCTTT. It codes for CASSYFRGNTEAFF.

The chain joins TRBV5-4 to TRBJ2-5; possibly TRBD2 for D (6 bases). The CDR3 covers 14 residues. The V end was cut by 0 bases, the J end by 2 bases, with 8 bases between. The germline CDR1 and CDR2 sequences are SGHNT and YYREEE (reference sequence). The CDR3 DNA follows: TGTGCCAGCAGCTTGGAACGGGAGCAAGAGACCCAGTACTTC. Encoded protein: CASSLEREQETQYF.

This clone was detected once. The chain carries TRBV5-1 and TRBJ1-1; no definite D call. Germline V lookup: CDR1 SGHRS, CDR2 YFSETQ. V lost 6 bases to trimming and J lost 4 bases, with 13 bases between them. The CDR3 extends over 13 amino acids. CDR3 residues: CASTDLRGTEAFF. CDR3 bases: TGCGCCAGCACAGACCTCCGGGGCACTGAAGCTTTCTTT.

This chain uses TRBV7-6 with TRBJ2-1, with D perhaps matching TRBD2 (6 bases). The V gene lost 0 bases and the J gene lost 7 bases, with 13 bases spanning the gap. Germline V gene sequence: CDR1 SGHVS, CDR2 FNYEAQ. This CDR3 is built from 15 residues. In nucleotides, the CDR3 is TGTGCCAGCAGCTTAGCTAGCGGCTACGGGAATGAGCAGTTCTTC. Protein product: CASSLASGYGNEQFF.

For the CDR3, the DNA is TGTGCCAGCAGCCAAGATCTAGCAGGGGAAGAGACCCAGTACTTC. Its protein is CASSQDLAGEETQYF. This sequence joins TRBV4-2 and TRBJ2-5; TRBD1 is a possible D gene (6 bases). Germline CDR1 LGHNA, CDR2 YNFKEQ. This CDR3 is built from 15 residues. V was pared by 0 bases and J by 3 bases, with 11 bases between.

A few counts support this clone. V gene TRBV18 combines with J gene TRBJ1-5, with 11 positions matching TRBD1. This CDR3 region has 15 residues. Germline trimming cut 2 bases from V and 7 bases from J; bases unmatched to any gene: 4. Germline V gives CDR1 KGHSH, CDR2 LQKENI. The CDR3 is CASSPMGQGGQPQHF. DNA of the CDR3: TGTGCCAGCTCACCAATGGGACAGGGGGGACAGCCCCAGCATTTT.